The source of this TCR beta chain is a study of cytomegalovirus exposure and HLA in healthy donors. This CDR3 has 13 amino acids. Unmatched junction bases numbered 3, after V lost 7 bases and J lost 2 bases. CDR1 SEHNR and CDR2 FQNEAQ come from the germline V gene (reference sequence). Clones were sequenced by immunoSEQ multiplex PCR, and TCRdb holds only the in-frame ones, with some missing. Altogether 250,000 to 400,000 clones are present, approximately 86% being singletons, with the ten largest covering approximately 0.95%. Study results and limitations: TCR beta chains numbering 150 to 200 were designated cytomegalovirus-associated.

The count of this clone is one. Antigen unknown. This clonotype was obtained from a man under 40 in good health and CMV-seronegative. The sample comprised PBMCs. This chain connects TRBV7-9 to TRBJ2-5; 8 nucleotides align to TRBD1. Here the CDR3 DNA reads TGTGCCAGCACCGACAGGGGTCAAGAGACCCAGTACTTC. This gives the protein CASTDRGQETQYF.